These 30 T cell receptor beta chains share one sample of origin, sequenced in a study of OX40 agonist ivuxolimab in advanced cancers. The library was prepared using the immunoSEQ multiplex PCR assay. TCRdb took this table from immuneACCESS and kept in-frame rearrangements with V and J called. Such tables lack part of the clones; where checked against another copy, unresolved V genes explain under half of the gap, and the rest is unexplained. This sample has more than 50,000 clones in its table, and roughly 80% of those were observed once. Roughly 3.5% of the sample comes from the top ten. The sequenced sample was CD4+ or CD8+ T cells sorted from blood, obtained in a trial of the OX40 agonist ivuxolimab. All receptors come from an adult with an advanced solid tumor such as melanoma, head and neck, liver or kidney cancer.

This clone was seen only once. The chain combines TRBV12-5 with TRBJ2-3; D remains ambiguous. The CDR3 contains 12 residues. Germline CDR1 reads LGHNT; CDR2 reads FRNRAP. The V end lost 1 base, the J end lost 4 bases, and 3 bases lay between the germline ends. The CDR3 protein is CASGLDSDTQYF. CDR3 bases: TGTGCTAGTGGTTTGGATTCAGATACGCAGTATTTT.

Here the CDR3 reads CASSFEIRSYF. The CDR3 DNA sequence: TGTGCCAGCAGCTTCGAGATACGCTCGTATTTT. The chain employs TRBV7-2 and TRBJ2-3, with D unclear. The germline gives CDR1 SGHTA, CDR2 FQGNSA. This CDR3 has 11 residues. V was pared by 3 bases and J by 14 bases, with 12 bases between.

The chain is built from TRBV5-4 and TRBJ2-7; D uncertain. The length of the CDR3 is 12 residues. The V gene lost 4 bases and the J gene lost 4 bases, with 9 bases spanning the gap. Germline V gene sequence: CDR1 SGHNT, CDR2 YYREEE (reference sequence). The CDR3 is CASSKDLYEQYF. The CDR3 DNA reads TGTGCCAGCAGCAAGGACCTTTACGAGCAGTACTTC.

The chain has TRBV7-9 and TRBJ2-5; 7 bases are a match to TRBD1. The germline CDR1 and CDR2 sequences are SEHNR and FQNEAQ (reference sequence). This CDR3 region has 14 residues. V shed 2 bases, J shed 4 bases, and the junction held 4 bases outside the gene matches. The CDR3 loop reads CASSLQWDRETQYF. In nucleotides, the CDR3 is TGTGCCAGCAGCTTACAATGGGACAGAGAGACCCAGTACTTC.

This chain's CDR3 is CASTRRNTGELFF. CDR3 in DNA: TGTGCCAGCACCCGGAGAAACACCGGGGAGCTGTTTTTT. The chain employs TRBV2 and TRBJ2-2; D gene uncertain. V was trimmed by 7 bases and J by 2 bases, leaving 8 bases between them. CDR3 length: 13 residues. The germline CDR1 and CDR2 sequences are SNHLY and FYNNEI.

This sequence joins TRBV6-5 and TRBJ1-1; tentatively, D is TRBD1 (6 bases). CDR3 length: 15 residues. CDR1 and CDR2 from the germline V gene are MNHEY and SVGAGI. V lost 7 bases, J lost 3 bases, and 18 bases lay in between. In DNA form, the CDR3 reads TGTGCCAGCAAAGGGGCAGGGGCTGGGGACACTGAAGCTTTCTTT. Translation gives CASKGAGAGDTEAFF.

This CDR3 is CASSPDRVEDTQYF. The CDR3 nucleotides are TGTGCCAGTAGTCCTGACAGGGTGGAAGATACGCAGTATTTT. This sequence joins TRBV19 and TRBJ2-3, with 7 bases lining up with TRBD1. The CDR3 sequence is 14 residues long. Trimming cost V 5 bases and J 5 bases; bases outside gene matches: 7. Germline lookup yields CDR1 LNHDA and CDR2 SQIVND (reference sequence).

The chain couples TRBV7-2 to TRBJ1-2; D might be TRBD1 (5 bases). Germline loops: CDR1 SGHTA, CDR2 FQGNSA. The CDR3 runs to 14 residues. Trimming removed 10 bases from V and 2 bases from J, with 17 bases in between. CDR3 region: CATLPAGRNYGYTF. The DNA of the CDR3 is TGTGCCACCCTCCCGGCAGGGAGGAACTATGGCTACACCTTC.

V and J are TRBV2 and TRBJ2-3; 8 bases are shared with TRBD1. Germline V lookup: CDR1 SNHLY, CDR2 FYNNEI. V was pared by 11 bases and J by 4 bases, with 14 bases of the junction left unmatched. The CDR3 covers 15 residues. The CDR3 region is CAGQMDREEADTQYF. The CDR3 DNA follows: TGTGCCGGGCAAATGGACAGGGAAGAGGCAGATACGCAGTATTTT.

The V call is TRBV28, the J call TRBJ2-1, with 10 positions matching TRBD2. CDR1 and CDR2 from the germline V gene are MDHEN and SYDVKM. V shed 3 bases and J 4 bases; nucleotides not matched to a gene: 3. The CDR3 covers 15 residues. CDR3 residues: CASSLTSGLYNEQFF. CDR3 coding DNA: TGTGCCAGCAGTTTGACTAGCGGGCTGTACAATGAGCAGTTCTTC.

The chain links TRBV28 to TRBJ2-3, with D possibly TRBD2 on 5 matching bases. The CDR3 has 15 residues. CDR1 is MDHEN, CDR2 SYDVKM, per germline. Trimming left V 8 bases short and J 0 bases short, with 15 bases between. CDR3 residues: CASRGWSTSTDTQYF. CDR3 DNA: TGTGCCAGCCGGGGATGGTCGACGAGCACAGATACGCAGTATTTT.

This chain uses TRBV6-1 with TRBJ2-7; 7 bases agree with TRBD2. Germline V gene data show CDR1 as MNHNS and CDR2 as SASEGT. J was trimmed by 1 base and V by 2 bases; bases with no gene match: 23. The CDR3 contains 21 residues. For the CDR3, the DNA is TGTGCCAGCAGTGAACTGGGACTAAGGTCGACCGCCGGGACTCCATCCTACGAGCAGTACTTC. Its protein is CASSELGLRSTAGTPSYEQYF.

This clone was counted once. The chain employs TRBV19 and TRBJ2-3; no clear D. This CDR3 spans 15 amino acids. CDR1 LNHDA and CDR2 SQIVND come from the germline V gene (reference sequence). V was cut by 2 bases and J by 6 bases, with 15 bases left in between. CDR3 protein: CASSIMARTLDTQYF. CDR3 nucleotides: TGTGCCAGTAGTATAATGGCCAGAACCCTCGATACGCAGTATTTT.

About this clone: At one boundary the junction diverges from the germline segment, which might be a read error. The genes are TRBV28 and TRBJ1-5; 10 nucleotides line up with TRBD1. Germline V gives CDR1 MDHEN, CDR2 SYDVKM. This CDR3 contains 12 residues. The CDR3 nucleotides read TGTGCCAGCACCGATGAGGGACAGGGGCCTTTTTTT. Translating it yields CASTDEGQGPFF.

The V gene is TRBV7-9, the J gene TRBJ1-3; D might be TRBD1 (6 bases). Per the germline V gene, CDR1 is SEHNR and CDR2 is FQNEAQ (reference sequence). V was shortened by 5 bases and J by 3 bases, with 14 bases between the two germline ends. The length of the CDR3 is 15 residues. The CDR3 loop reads CASSVQGLDGNTIYF. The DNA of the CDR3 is TGTGCCAGCAGCGTACAGGGTCTGGATGGAAACACCATATATTTT.

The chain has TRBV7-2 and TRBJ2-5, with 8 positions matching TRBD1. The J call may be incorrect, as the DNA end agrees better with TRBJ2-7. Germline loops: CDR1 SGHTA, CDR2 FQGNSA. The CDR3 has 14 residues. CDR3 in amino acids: CASSPRQGLNEQYF. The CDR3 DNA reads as TGTGCCAGCAGCCCCCGACAGGGGTTGAACGAGCAGTACTTC.

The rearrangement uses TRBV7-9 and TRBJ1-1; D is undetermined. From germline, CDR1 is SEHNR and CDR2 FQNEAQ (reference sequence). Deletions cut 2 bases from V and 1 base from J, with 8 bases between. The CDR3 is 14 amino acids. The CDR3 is CASSLLGTNTEAFF. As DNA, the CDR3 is TGTGCCAGCAGCTTACTCGGCACGAACACTGAAGCTTTCTTT.

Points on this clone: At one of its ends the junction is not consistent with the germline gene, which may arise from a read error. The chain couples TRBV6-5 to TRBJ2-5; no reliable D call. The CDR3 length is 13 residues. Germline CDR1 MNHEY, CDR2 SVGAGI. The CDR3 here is CASSDSFGETQYF. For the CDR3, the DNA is TGTGCCAGCAGTGACTCTTTCGGGGAGACCCAGTACTTC.

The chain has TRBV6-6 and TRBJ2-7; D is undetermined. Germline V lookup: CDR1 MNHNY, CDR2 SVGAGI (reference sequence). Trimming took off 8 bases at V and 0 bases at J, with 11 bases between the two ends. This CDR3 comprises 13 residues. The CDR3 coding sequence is TGTGCCAGCCAAGCGAGGAGCTCCTACGAGCAGTACTTC. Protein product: CASQARSSYEQYF.

CDR3 loop: CASSDSGVVYGYTF. CDR3 coding DNA: TGTGCCAGCAGTGATTCGGGGGTGGTCTATGGCTACACCTTC. The chain couples TRBV25-1 to TRBJ1-2, with D tentatively TRBD1 (5 bases). Germline-derived CDR1 and CDR2 are MGHDK and SYGVNS. The CDR3 loop spans 14 amino acids. V was shortened by 3 bases and J by 4 bases, with 12 bases between the two germline ends.

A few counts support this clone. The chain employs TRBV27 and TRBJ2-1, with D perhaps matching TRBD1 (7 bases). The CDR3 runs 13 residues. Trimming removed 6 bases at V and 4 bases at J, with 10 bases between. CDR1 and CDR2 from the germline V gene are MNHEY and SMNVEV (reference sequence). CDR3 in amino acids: CASRRDRYNEQFF. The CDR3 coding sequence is TGTGCCAGCAGGCGGGACAGATACAATGAGCAGTTCTTC.

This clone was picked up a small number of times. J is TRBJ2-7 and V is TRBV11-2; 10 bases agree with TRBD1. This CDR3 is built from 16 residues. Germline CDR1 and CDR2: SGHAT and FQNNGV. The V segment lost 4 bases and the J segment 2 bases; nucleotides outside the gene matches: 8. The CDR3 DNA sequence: TGTGCCAGCAGCTCGACCGTGGGGACAGGGGCCTACGAGCAGTACTTC. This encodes CASSSTVGTGAYEQYF.

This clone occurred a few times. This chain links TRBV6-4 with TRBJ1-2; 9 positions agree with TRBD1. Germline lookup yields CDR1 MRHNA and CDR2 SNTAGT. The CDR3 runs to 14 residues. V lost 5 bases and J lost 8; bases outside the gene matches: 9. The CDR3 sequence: CASSPGTGSKGYTF. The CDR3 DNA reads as TGTGCCAGCAGTCCCGGGACAGGGTCGAAGGGCTACACCTTC.

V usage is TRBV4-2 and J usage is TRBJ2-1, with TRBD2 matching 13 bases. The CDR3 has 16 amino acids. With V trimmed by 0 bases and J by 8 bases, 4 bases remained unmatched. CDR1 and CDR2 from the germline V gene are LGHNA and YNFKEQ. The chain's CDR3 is CASSQEGLAGIDEQFF. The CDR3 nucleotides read TGTGCCAGCAGCCAAGAGGGACTAGCGGGAATCGATGAGCAGTTCTTC.

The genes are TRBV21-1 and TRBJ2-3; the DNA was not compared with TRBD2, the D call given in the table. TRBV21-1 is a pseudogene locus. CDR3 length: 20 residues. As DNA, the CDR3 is TGTGCCAGCAGCAACTTGGGGACTAGCGGGACCCCCGGACATGGTGGTACGCAGTATTTT. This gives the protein CASSNLGTSGTPGHGGTQYF.

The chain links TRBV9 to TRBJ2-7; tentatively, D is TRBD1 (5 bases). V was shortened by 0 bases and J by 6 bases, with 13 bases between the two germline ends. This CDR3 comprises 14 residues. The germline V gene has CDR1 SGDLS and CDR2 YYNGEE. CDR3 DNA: TGTGCCAGCAGCGTAGGGGGCATTTTCAGCGAGCAGTACTTC. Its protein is CASSVGGIFSEQYF.

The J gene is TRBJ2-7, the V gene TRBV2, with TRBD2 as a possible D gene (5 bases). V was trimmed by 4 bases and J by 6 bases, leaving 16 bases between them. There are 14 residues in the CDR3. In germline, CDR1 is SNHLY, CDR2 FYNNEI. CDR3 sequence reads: CASSGTSPVGEQYF. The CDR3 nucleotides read TGTGCCAGCAGTGGAACTAGTCCCGTTGGCGAGCAGTACTTC.

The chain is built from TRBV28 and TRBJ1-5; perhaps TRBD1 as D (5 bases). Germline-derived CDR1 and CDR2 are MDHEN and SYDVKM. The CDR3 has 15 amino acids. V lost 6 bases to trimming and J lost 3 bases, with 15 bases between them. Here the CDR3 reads CASSPPLGDNQPQHF. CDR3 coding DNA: TGTGCCAGCAGCCCCCCGTTGGGGGACAATCAGCCCCAGCATTTT.

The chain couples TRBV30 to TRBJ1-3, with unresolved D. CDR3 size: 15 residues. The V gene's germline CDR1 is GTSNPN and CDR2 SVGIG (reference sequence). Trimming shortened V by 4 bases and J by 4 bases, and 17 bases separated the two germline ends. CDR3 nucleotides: TGTGCCTGGACGGGATTTACCCGGCCGGGAAACACCATATATTTT. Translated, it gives CAWTGFTRPGNTIYF.

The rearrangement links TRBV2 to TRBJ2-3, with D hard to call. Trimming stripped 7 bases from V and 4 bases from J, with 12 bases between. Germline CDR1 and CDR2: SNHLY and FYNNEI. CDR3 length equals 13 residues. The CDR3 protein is CASTRVRADTQYF. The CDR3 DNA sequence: TGTGCCAGCACCCGTGTTAGAGCAGATACGCAGTATTTT.